This record covers a single TCR beta chain. This record comes from a study of T cells after yellow fever vaccination. TCRdb redid the calling of the 5' RACE reads with MiXCR, one entry per CDR3 protein. The table has some 290,000 distinct CDR3 sequences, about 10% seen once. The specimen was CD4+ T cells sorted from PBMCs, collected 45 days after the yellow fever booster vaccination. The clonotype comes from a man aged 18 to 29 who received the YFV17D yellow fever vaccine.

Here the CDR3 DNA reads TGTGCCAGCAGTGAGGACTTTAACTATGGCTACACCTTC. Protein product: CASSEDFNYGYTF. The chain joins TRBV2 to TRBJ1-2; unclear D gene. Trimming shortened V by 3 bases and J by 1 base, and 6 bases separated the two germline ends. Germline V gene lookup returns CDR1 SNHLY and CDR2 FYNNEI. This CDR3 comprises 13 residues.